The next 8 T cell receptor beta chains were all read from a single sample in a study of T cell repertoires in cytomegalovirus infection. TCRdb re-called the reads through MiXCR, storing one row per CDR3 protein. The sample has approximately 630,000 distinct CDR3 sequences, roughly a quarter seen once. The sequencing input was CD8+ T cells from PBMCs. The receptors were sampled from a human donor in good health (CMV status not recorded). Some clones in this sample may be carry-over from other donors' samples.

This clonotype was observed many times. V usage is TRBV7-2 and J usage is TRBJ2-2, with D perhaps TRBD1 (5 bases). This CDR3 is built from 17 residues. V was shortened by 2 bases and J by 3 bases, with 16 bases between the two germline ends. From germline, CDR1 is SGHTA and CDR2 FQGNSA. DNA of the CDR3: TGTGCCAGCAGCTTATATCGACAGCTAGAGTACACCGGGGAGCTGTTTTTT. Translation gives CASSLYRQLEYTGELFF.

V and J are TRBV12-5 and TRBJ2-2; D ambiguous. Germline CDR1 and CDR2: LGHNT and FRNRAP. Between the trimmed V and J ends, which lost 6 bases and 6 bases, there was a span of 8 bases. The CDR3 is 12 residues long. The CDR3 loop is CASGDRPGELFF. The CDR3 DNA follows: TGTGCTAGTGGGGATAGGCCCGGGGAGCTGTTTTTT.

At least ten counts were recorded for this clonotype. The V gene is TRBV7-8, the J gene TRBJ2-7; no reliable D call. Germline-derived CDR1 and CDR2 are SGHVS and FQNEAQ. This CDR3 spans 13 amino acids. Trimming removed 4 bases from V and 6 bases from J, with 13 bases in between. CDR3 loop: CASSWNTALEQYF. In DNA form, the CDR3 reads TGTGCCAGCAGCTGGAACACAGCCCTCGAGCAGTACTTC.

The J gene is TRBJ2-7, the V gene TRBV19; tentatively, D is TRBD1 (5 bases). This CDR3 spans 13 amino acids. The germline gives CDR1 LNHDA, CDR2 SQIVND (reference sequence). The ends were cut back, 3 bases at V and 7 bases at J, with 13 bases in the middle. The CDR3 protein is CASSIGQGVEQYF. For the CDR3, the DNA is TGTGCCAGTAGTATTGGTCAGGGTGTGGAGCAGTACTTC.

V gene TRBV7-8 combines with J gene TRBJ2-1; D might be TRBD1 (6 bases). Germline CDR1 is SGHVS and CDR2 is FQNEAQ. V was pared by 5 bases and J by 9 bases, with 14 bases between. This CDR3 comprises 13 residues. The CDR3 is CASSPGVDTEQFF. The CDR3 DNA reads as TGTGCCAGCAGCCCAGGGGTGGACACTGAGCAGTTCTTC.

This clonotype was detected ten times or more. The CDR3 DNA follows: TGTGCCAGCAGCTTAGGACGTCCGAACACTGAAGCTTTCTTT. Protein: CASSLGRPNTEAFF. The chain has TRBV7-8 and TRBJ1-1; unclear D gene. CDR3 length equals 14 residues. CDR1 and CDR2 (germline): SGHVS, FQNEAQ. Trimming pared 1 base from V and 1 base from J, leaving 7 bases between.

At least ten counts were recorded for this clonotype. V usage is TRBV4-1 and J usage is TRBJ1-2, with D maybe TRBD1 (6 bases). The CDR3 runs to 15 residues. Looked up from germline, CDR1 is MGHRA and CDR2 is YSYEKL. Trimming took off 4 bases at V and 6 bases at J, with 18 bases between the two ends. The CDR3 nucleotides are TGCGCCAGCAGCCCAATCAACAGGGTAGAGGATGGCTACACCTTC. It is translated as CASSPINRVEDGYTF.

With regard to this clonotype: A much larger clone lies a single base off, so this may be a read error. The chain recombines TRBV28 with TRBJ2-3; perhaps TRBD2 as D (5 bases). Germline CDR1 and CDR2: MDHEN and SYDVKM. The length of the CDR3 is 15 residues. CDR3 sequence reads: CASSQDAASIDTQYF. The CDR3, as DNA: TGTGCCAGCAGCCAGGACGCCGCTAGCATAGATACGCAGTATTTT.